This entry lists 22 T cell receptor beta chains sequenced from one sample in a study of cytomegalovirus exposure and HLA in healthy donors. 60 Vbeta and 13 Jbeta primers were used in PCR. Only in-frame clones appear in the TCRdb table, and some are missing; sequencing was by immunoSEQ multiplex PCR. The sample holds 100,000 to 150,000 clones, 75% to 80% seen once. Sequenced material: PBMCs. All receptors come from a woman in her thirties or forties in good health and CMV-seronegative.

The chain combines TRBV9 with TRBJ2-1; D might be TRBD1 (6 bases). Germline V lookup: CDR1 SGDLS, CDR2 YYNGEE. The V gene lost 0 bases and the J gene lost 2 bases, with 9 bases spanning the gap. CDR3 size: 15 residues. The CDR3 sequence: CASSVEHRAYNEQFF. The DNA of the CDR3 is TGTGCCAGCAGCGTAGAACACAGGGCCTACAATGAGCAGTTCTTC. The entire variable domain, with the rest obtained from reference TRBV9 and TRBJ2-1, is as follows: DSGVTQTPKHLITATGQRVTLRCSPRSGDLSVYWYQQSLDQGLQFLIQYYNGEERAKGNILERFSAQQFPDLHSELNLSSLELGDSALYFCASSVEHRAYNEQFFGPGTRLTVL.

The gene calls are TRBV7-2 and TRBJ2-7; tentative D call: TRBD2 (6 bases). This CDR3 spans 16 amino acids. Trimming removed 1 base at V and 0 bases at J, with 13 bases between. CDR1 and CDR2 from the germline V gene are SGHTA and FQGNSA. CDR3 amino acids: CASSLGPGLSSYEQYF. DNA for the CDR3: TGTGCCAGCAGCTTAGGACCGGGACTCAGCTCCTACGAGCAGTACTTC.

The rearrangement joins TRBV28 to TRBJ1-5; maybe TRBD1 (5 bases). Germline values: CDR1 MDHEN, CDR2 SYDVKM. Trimming shortened V by 6 bases and J by 3 bases, and 6 bases separated the two germline ends. This CDR3 has 12 residues. CDR3 bases: TGTGCCAGCAGGGACAACAATCAGCCCCAGCATTTT. It translates to CASRDNNQPQHF.

The chain employs TRBV5-6 and TRBJ2-1, with TRBD1 matching over 7 bases. The CDR3 consists of 14 residues. The germline gives CDR1 SGHDT, CDR2 YYEEEE. After removal of 4 bases from V and 9 bases from J, the junction contained 10 bases not matched to a gene. Written as DNA, the CDR3 is TGTGCCAGCAGCCTGGGACAGACTTACGGTGAGCAGTTCTTC. It encodes CASSLGQTYGEQFF.

The rearrangement links TRBV2 to TRBJ2-5, with 10 positions matching TRBD1. CDR1 is SNHLY, CDR2 FYNNEI, per germline. The CDR3 loop spans 15 amino acids. After removal of 4 bases from V and 7 bases from J, the junction contained 9 bases not matched to a gene. The CDR3 bases are TGTGCCAGCAGTGTTGACAGGGGGCCTTGGGGGACCCAGTACTTC. This codes for CASSVDRGPWGTQYF.

The chain is built from TRBV25-1 and TRBJ2-1; 8 nucleotides match TRBD1. The CDR3 consists of 15 residues. Germline loops: CDR1 MGHDK, CDR2 SYGVNS. Trimming at V came to 4 bases and at J to 5 bases, leaving 7 bases not matched to a gene. CDR3 bases: TGTGCCAGCAGTGGGGACAGGTTGGATGACAATGAGCAGTTCTTC. It codes for CASSGDRLDDNEQFF.

This clone came up a few times. The rearrangement uses TRBV2 and TRBJ1-3; tentatively, D is TRBD1 (5 bases). The CDR3 has 14 amino acids. The germline V gene encodes CDR1 SNHLY and CDR2 FYNNEI. With 8 bases removed from V and 9 bases from J, the gap between germline ends came to 20 bases. CDR3 nucleotide sequence: TGTGCCAGCCAGGGCGGCTCAGAGGTGGGCACCATATATTTT. Translation: CASQGGSEVGTIYF.

The rearrangement links TRBV6-1 to TRBJ1-5; 7 bases align to TRBD1. Germline-derived CDR1 and CDR2 are MNHNS and SASEGT. The CDR3 spans 15 residues. Trimming cost V 2 bases and J 6 bases; bases outside gene matches: 7. As DNA, the CDR3 is TGTGCCAGCAGTGAATGGCAGGGGGGCACTCAGCCCCAGCATTTT. Its protein product is CASSEWQGGTQPQHF.

The chain combines TRBV7-2 with TRBJ1-2, with D possibly matching TRBD1 (5 bases). Germline V gene sequence: CDR1 SGHTA, CDR2 FQGNSA. The CDR3 consists of 13 residues. V gave up 4 bases and J gave up 5 bases, with 11 bases separating them. The CDR3 DNA is TGTGCCAGCAGCTCAGGGTTTAGGTATGGCTACACCTTC. Amino acids: CASSSGFRYGYTF.

This clone was found a few times. J is TRBJ1-4 and V is TRBV4-1; TRBD1 matches 9 bases. Losses at the gene ends were 8 bases for V and 7 bases for J; bases not matched to a gene: 5. The germline V gene encodes CDR1 MGHRA and CDR2 YSYEKL. The CDR3 runs to 13 residues. The CDR3 loop reads CASSGQGREKLFF. CDR3 in DNA: TGCGCCAGCTCGGGACAGGGACGTGAAAAACTGTTTTTT.

J is TRBJ2-3 and V is TRBV7-2; D perhaps matches TRBD1 (6 bases). This CDR3 region has 14 residues. V was clipped by 6 bases and J by 3 bases, with 13 bases between them. Germline CDR1 and CDR2: SGHTA and FQGNSA. The CDR3 sequence: CASSRNRATDTQYF. The DNA for the CDR3 is TGTGCCAGCAGTCGCAACAGGGCAACAGATACGCAGTATTTT.

Here the CDR3 DNA reads TGTGCCAGCAGCTTAGGGGGACTAAACACTGAAGCTTTCTTT. Translation gives CASSLGGLNTEAFF. The chain is built from TRBV7-9 and TRBJ1-1; the D gene is possibly TRBD1 (5 bases). This CDR3 is 14 amino acids long. V lost 1 base to trimming and J lost 2 bases, with 8 bases between them. Germline V CDR1 and CDR2: SEHNR, FQNEAQ (reference sequence).

The CDR3 nucleotides are TGTGCCAGCAGCTACTATAGCCACAATGAGCAGTTCTTC. This codes for CASSYYSHNEQFF. The rearrangement uses TRBV4-2 and TRBJ2-1; D remains ambiguous. Germline V gives CDR1 LGHNA, CDR2 YNFKEQ. CDR3 length: 13 residues. Trimming pared 5 bases from V and 5 bases from J, leaving 10 bases between.

The chain couples TRBV7-8 to TRBJ2-1; the D is unclear. V lost 5 bases and J lost 0, with 14 bases in between. Germline V gives CDR1 SGHVS, CDR2 FQNEAQ. The length of the CDR3 is 16 residues. The CDR3 nucleotides are TGTGCCAGCAGCAGACGACTTATGCACTCCTACAATGAGCAGTTCTTC. It translates to CASSRRLMHSYNEQFF.

This chain connects TRBV10-3 to TRBJ2-1; tentatively, D is TRBD2 (6 bases). V was cut by 6 bases and J by 2 bases, with 14 bases left in between. Germline V CDR1 and CDR2: ENHRY, SYGVKD. This CDR3 region has 15 residues. CDR3 in DNA: TGTGCCATCAGCTTAGGACTACGAACCTACAATGAGCAGTTCTTC. The encoded protein is CAISLGLRTYNEQFF.

The V call is TRBV28, the J call TRBJ2-5; 9 nucleotides match TRBD1. The CDR3 is 15 residues long. With 4 bases clipped from V and 5 bases from J, the junction kept 8 bases outside the gene matches. CDR1 is MDHEN, CDR2 SYDVKM, per germline. CDR3: CASSSSGTGRETQYF. CDR3 in DNA: TGTGCCAGCAGTTCCTCCGGGACAGGGAGGGAGACCCAGTACTTC.

V is TRBV7-9 and J is TRBJ1-2, with 8 nucleotides matching TRBD1. Germline V CDR1 and CDR2: SEHNR, FQNEAQ (reference sequence). The CDR3 has 15 amino acids. Unmatched junction bases numbered 13, after V lost 5 bases and J lost 8 bases. CDR3 in amino acids: CASSPLGDRLKGYTF. For the CDR3, the DNA is TGTGCCAGCAGCCCTCTAGGGGACAGGCTGAAAGGCTACACCTTC.

This chain uses TRBV11-2 with TRBJ1-1; D gene unclear. V was cut by 3 bases and J by 8 bases, with 10 bases left in between. Germline V gene lookup returns CDR1 SGHAT and CDR2 FQNNGV. CDR3 length equals 12 residues. DNA for the CDR3: TGTGCCAGCAGCTTGAGCTGGAGGGAAGCTTTCTTT. This codes for CASSLSWREAFF.

This clone has a single count. The chain carries TRBV5-5 and TRBJ1-2; tentative D call: TRBD1 (6 bases). In germline, CDR1 is SGHKS, CDR2 YYEKEE (reference sequence). V was shortened by 5 bases and J by 4 bases, with 9 bases between the two germline ends. The CDR3 consists of 12 residues. In DNA form, the CDR3 reads TGTGCCAGCAGTAAGGACAGCTATGGCTACACCTTC. Translation gives CASSKDSYGYTF.

This chain connects TRBV11-2 to TRBJ2-5, with 10 positions matching TRBD1. The CDR3 loop spans 16 amino acids. Germline V lookup: CDR1 SGHAT, CDR2 FQNNGV. V gave up 0 bases and J gave up 5 bases; unmatched junction bases: 6. The CDR3 nucleotides are TGTGCCAGCAGCTTAGATAGGGGGGGACAGGGGGAGACCCAGTACTTC. Translating gives CASSLDRGGQGETQYF.

This clone was detected only once. The chain recombines TRBV4-1 with TRBJ2-7; D is perhaps TRBD2 (5 bases). Germline assignment: CDR1 MGHRA and CDR2 YSYEKL. CDR3 length equals 16 residues. V was clipped by 1 base and J by 0 bases, with 13 bases between them. The CDR3 protein is CASSQGTFNPSYEQYF. CDR3 nucleotides: TGCGCCAGCAGCCAAGGGACTTTTAATCCCTCCTACGAGCAGTACTTC.

The V and J genes are TRBV5-4 and TRBJ2-7, with a tentative D call TRBD2 (6 bases). Looked up from germline, CDR1 is SGHNT and CDR2 is YYREEE (reference sequence). The length of the CDR3 is 14 residues. V lost 4 bases and J lost 0, with 11 bases in between. CDR3 bases: TGTGCCAGCAGCCCGGGGGACGACTCCTACGAGCAGTACTTC. Translated, it gives CASSPGDDSYEQYF.